Below are 15 T cell receptor beta chains sequenced from a single sample in a study of blood T cell repertoires in COVID-19. Profiled with immunoSEQ multiplex PCR; TCRdb holds only in-frame clones, not every one. There are roughly 250,000 clones in the sample; 65% to 80% occur only once, and about 4% lies in the top ten. The sample comprised peripheral blood. The receptors shown here come from a woman aged 40 to 49 with active or convalescent COVID-19.

This clone turned up a few times. The chain recombines TRBV27 with TRBJ1-1; D may be TRBD1 (6 bases). Trimming pared 5 bases from V and 4 bases from J, leaving 17 bases between. The germline V gene has CDR1 MNHEY and CDR2 SMNVEV (reference sequence). This CDR3 is 15 amino acids long. CDR3 nucleotide sequence: TGTGCCAGCAGTCAGGGACACGGCACGGTCACTGAAGCTTTCTTT. Protein product: CASSQGHGTVTEAFF.

This chain connects TRBV3-1 (or the pseudogene TRBV3-2) to TRBJ2-2; D may be TRBD1 (6 bases). The germline V gene has CDR1 LGHDT and CDR2 YNNKEL (reference sequence). V dropped 3 bases and J dropped 2 bases, with 7 bases sitting between them. This CDR3 is built from 14 residues. CDR3 sequence: CASSQTGNTGELFF. For the CDR3, the DNA is TGTGCCAGCAGCCAGACAGGTAACACCGGGGAGCTGTTTTTT.

The rearrangement joins TRBV18 to TRBJ2-3; 7 bases agree with TRBD1. Losses at the gene ends were 2 bases for V and 10 bases for J; bases not matched to a gene: 3. Germline V gene sequence: CDR1 KGHSH, CDR2 LQKENI. This CDR3 is built from 12 residues. The CDR3 bases are TGTGCCAGCTCACCAACAGGGGTCCCGCAGTATTTT. Its protein product is CASSPTGVPQYF.

The chain recombines TRBV19 with TRBJ2-5; TRBD1 agrees at 10 bases. With 5 bases clipped from V and 1 base from J, the junction kept 7 bases outside the gene matches. The CDR3 length is 16 residues. Per the germline V gene, CDR1 is LNHDA and CDR2 is SQIVND (reference sequence). The CDR3 protein is CASSALRDRGQETQYF. The CDR3 region has the DNA TGTGCCAGTAGTGCACTCCGGGACAGGGGCCAAGAGACCCAGTACTTC.

This clone was seen a few times. The rearrangement joins TRBV3-1 (or the pseudogene TRBV3-2) to TRBJ2-2; 7 bases are shared with TRBD2. The CDR3 consists of 15 residues. Germline CDR1 is LGHDT and CDR2 is YNNKEL (reference sequence). The junction had 10 bases not matched to a gene; V was cut back by 4 bases and J by 8 bases. CDR3 DNA: TGTGCCAGCAGCCCCGGGACTAATCGCCCGGGGGAGCTGTTTTTT. This codes for CASSPGTNRPGELFF.

This rearrangement joins TRBV27 to TRBJ2-3; 13 bases are a match to TRBD2. The CDR3 contains 16 residues. With V trimmed by 5 bases and J by 1 base, 3 bases remained unmatched. In germline, CDR1 is MNHEY, CDR2 SMNVEV (reference sequence). The CDR3 nucleotides are TGTGCCAGCAGTAAAGGGACTAGCGGGGGCACAGATACGCAGTATTTT. Protein product: CASSKGTSGGTDTQYF.

This chain joins TRBV19 and TRBJ1-2; 7 nucleotides match TRBD1. This CDR3 spans 12 amino acids. Losses at the gene ends were 5 bases for V and 8 bases for J; bases not matched to a gene: 5. Germline V gene sequence: CDR1 LNHDA, CDR2 SQIVND (reference sequence). The CDR3 DNA reads TGTGCCAGTAGTTGGGACAGTGGAGGCTACACCTTC. Its translation: CASSWDSGGYTF. Filled out from reference TRBV19 and TRBJ1-2, the complete variable domain reads DGGITQSPKYLFRKEGQNVTLSCEQNLNHDAMYWYRQDPGQGLRLIYYSQIVNDFQKGDIAEGYSVSREKKESFPLTVTSAQKNPTAFYLCASSWDSGGYTFGSGTRLTVV.

The J gene is TRBJ2-3, the V gene TRBV3-1 (or the pseudogene TRBV3-2); 13 nucleotides agree with TRBD2. The CDR3 consists of 15 residues. The trim removed 6 bases at V and 13 bases at J, leaving 13 bases unmatched. From germline, CDR1 is LGHDT and CDR2 YNNKEL (reference sequence). Written as DNA, the CDR3 is TGTGCCAGCAGTCGTAAACAAGGACTAGCGGGGGCGGAGTATTTT. Translated, it gives CASSRKQGLAGAEYF.

This chain uses TRBV13 with TRBJ1-3; no reliable D call. With 6 bases removed from V and 1 base from J, the gap between germline ends came to 13 bases. The CDR3 runs 15 residues. Germline V CDR1 and CDR2: PRHDT, FYEKMQ (reference sequence). CDR3 in DNA: TGTGCCAGCAGTCCTTTAGAGCGGTCTGGAAACACCATATATTTT. Amino acid sequence: CASSPLERSGNTIYF.

In its sample, this clone was seen many times. The chain recombines TRBV2 with TRBJ2-3; 11 positions agree with TRBD1. The CDR3 spans 16 residues. The J segment lost 6 bases and the V segment lost 6 bases, leaving 11 bases of the junction unmatched. Germline V gene sequence: CDR1 SNHLY, CDR2 FYNNEI. The CDR3 loop is CASRNTGTGGLDTQYF. In DNA form, the CDR3 reads TGTGCCAGCAGGAACACCGGGACAGGGGGGTTGGATACGCAGTATTTT. Full variable domain (remainder filled in from reference TRBV2 and TRBJ2-3): EPEVTQTPSHQVTQMGQEVILRCVPISNHLYFYWYRQILGQKVEFLVSFYNNEISEKSEIFDDQFSVERPDGSNFTLKIRSTKLEDSAMYFCASRNTGTGGLDTQYFGPGTRLTVL.

The chain combines TRBV11-2 with TRBJ1-2, with a tentative D call TRBD1 (5 bases). CDR1 and CDR2 (germline): SGHAT, FQNNGV. CDR3 size: 14 residues. V lost 5 bases and J 2 bases, leaving 12 bases between the germline ends. CDR3 bases: TGTGCCAGCAGCCGACCTGGGGGGAACTATGGCTACACCTTC. Amino acids: CASSRPGGNYGYTF.

This chain joins TRBV28 and TRBJ1-5, with D possibly TRBD1 on 6 matching bases. The germline V and J ends were trimmed by 3 bases and 3 bases, with 12 bases remaining between them. CDR1 and CDR2 (germline): MDHEN, SYDVKM. CDR3 length equals 15 residues. The CDR3 reads CASSLGGHNNQPQHF. The CDR3, as DNA: TGTGCCAGCAGTTTGGGGGGGCACAACAATCAGCCCCAGCATTTT. Combining the CDR3 with reference TRBV28 and TRBJ1-5 gives the whole variable domain DVKVTQSSRYLVKRTGEKVFLECVQDMDHENMFWYRQDPGLGLRLIYFSYDVKMKEKGDIPEGYSVSREKKERFSLILESASTNQTSMYLCASSLGGHNNQPQHFGDGTRLSIL.

The CDR3 is CASSQLDKNTGELFF. DNA for the CDR3: TGCGCCAGCAGTCAATTGGACAAGAACACCGGGGAGCTGTTTTTT. The chain uses TRBV23-1 and TRBJ2-2; the D gene is possibly TRBD1 (5 bases). TRBV23-1 is assigned to the ORF class and has an uncertain function. The CDR3 consists of 15 residues. The V and J ends lost 1 base and 1 base respectively, with 7 bases between them.

V and J are TRBV5-1 and TRBJ1-1; no clear D gene. Germline CDR1 is SGHRS and CDR2 is YFSETQ. The CDR3 sequence is 15 residues long. Trimming pared 0 bases from V and 4 bases from J, leaving 13 bases between. The CDR3 spells CASSLVDSIITEAFF. The CDR3 DNA reads TGCGCCAGCAGCTTGGTGGACTCTATTATCACTGAAGCTTTCTTT.

The V and J genes are TRBV5-1 and TRBJ2-7; D gene unclear. V shed 0 bases and J shed 0 bases, with 10 bases lying between them. This CDR3 comprises 15 residues. Germline CDR1 reads SGHRS; CDR2 reads YFSETQ. CDR3 bases: TGCGCCAGCAGCTTGGCACCTCTCAGCTCCTACGAGCAGTACTTC. Translating gives CASSLAPLSSYEQYF.